This T cell receptor (beta chain) stems from a study of blood T cell repertoires in COVID-19. For the study at large: Samples representing acute and convalescent COVID-19 were sourced from the United States, Italy and Spain. The cDNA or gDNA used as material had been derived from T cells, B-cell-depleted T cells, or PBMCs.

Authors' processing steps: The authors estimated nucleated cell counts from reference gene primer amplification. Clones were sequenced by immunoSEQ multiplex PCR, and TCRdb holds only the in-frame ones, with some missing. That table supplies the V and J calls and clone size; D and trimming were determined from the DNA. The sample lists about 80,000 clones; 82% were seen once. Germline trimming cut 5 bases from V and 5 bases from J; bases unmatched to any gene: 9. Germline lookup yields CDR1 MDHEN and CDR2 SYDVKM. The CDR3 spans 16 residues. Material for sequencing was peripheral blood. The V call is TRBV28, the J call TRBJ1-1; TRBD1 agrees at 12 bases. This receptor was obtained from a human donor in a cohort sampled during active COVID-19. This CDR3 reads CASSRSGTGGQTEAFF. CDR3 nucleotides: TGTGCCAGCAGTCGATCCGGGACAGGGGGCCAAACTGAAGCTTTCTTT.